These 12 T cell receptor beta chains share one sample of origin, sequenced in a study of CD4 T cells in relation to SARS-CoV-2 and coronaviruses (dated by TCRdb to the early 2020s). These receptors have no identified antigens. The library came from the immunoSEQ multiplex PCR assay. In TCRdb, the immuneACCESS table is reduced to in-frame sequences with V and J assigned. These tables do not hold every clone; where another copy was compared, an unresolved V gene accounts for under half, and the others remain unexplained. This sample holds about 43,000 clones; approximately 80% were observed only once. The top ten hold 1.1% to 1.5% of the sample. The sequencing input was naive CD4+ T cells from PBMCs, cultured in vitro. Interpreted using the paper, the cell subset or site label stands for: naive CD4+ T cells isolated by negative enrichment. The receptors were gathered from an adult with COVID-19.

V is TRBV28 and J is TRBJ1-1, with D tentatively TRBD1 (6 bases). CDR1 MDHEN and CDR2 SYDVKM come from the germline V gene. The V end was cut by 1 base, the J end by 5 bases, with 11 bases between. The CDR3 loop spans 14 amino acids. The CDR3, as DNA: TGTGCCAGCAGTTTATCACAGGGCCGTACTGAAGCTTTCTTT. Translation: CASSLSQGRTEAFF.

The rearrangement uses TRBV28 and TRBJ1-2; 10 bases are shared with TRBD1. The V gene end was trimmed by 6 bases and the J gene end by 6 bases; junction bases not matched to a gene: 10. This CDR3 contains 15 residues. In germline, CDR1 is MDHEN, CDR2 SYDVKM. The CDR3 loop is CASSLSSTGGDGYTF. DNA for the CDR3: TGTGCCAGCAGCCTAAGTTCGACAGGGGGCGATGGCTACACCTTC.

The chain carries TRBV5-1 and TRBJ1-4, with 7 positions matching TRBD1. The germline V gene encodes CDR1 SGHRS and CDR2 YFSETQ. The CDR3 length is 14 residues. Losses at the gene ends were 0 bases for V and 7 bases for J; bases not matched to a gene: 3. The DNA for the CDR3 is TGCGCCAGCAGCTTGGAATCAGGGGGTGAAAAACTGTTTTTT. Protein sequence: CASSLESGGEKLFF. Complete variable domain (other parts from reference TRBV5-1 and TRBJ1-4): KAGVTQTPRYLIKTRGQQVTLSCSPISGHRSVSWYQQTPGQGLQFLFEYFSETQRNKGNFPGRFSGRQFSNSRSEMNVSTLELGDSALYLCASSLESGGEKLFFGSGTQLSVL.

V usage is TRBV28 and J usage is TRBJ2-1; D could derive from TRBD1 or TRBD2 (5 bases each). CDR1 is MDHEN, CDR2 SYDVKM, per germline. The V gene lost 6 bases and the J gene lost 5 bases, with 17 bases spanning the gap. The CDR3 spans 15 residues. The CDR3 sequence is CASSPVAQGHNEQFF. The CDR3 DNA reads TGTGCCAGCAGCCCCGTGGCGCAGGGACACAATGAGCAGTTCTTC. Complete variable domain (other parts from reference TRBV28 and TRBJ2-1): DVKVTQSSRYLVKRTGEKVFLECVQDMDHENMFWYRQDPGLGLRLIYFSYDVKMKEKGDIPEGYSVSREKKERFSLILESASTNQTSMYLCASSPVAQGHNEQFFGPGTRLTVL.

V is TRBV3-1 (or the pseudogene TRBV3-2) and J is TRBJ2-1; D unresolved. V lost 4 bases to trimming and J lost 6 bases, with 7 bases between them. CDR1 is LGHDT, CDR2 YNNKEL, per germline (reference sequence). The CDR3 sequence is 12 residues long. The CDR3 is CASSPISNEQFF. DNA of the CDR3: TGTGCCAGCAGCCCCATAAGCAATGAGCAGTTCTTC.

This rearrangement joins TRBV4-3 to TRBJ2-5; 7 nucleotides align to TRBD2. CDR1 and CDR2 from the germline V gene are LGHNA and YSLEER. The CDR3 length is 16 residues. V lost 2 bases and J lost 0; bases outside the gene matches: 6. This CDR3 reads CASSQMWGGNQETQYF. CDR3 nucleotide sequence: TGCGCCAGCAGCCAAATGTGGGGGGGGAACCAAGAGACCCAGTACTTC.

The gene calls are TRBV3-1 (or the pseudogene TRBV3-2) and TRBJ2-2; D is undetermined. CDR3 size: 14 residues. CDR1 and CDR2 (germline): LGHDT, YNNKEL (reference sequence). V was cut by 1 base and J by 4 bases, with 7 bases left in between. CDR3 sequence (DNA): TGTGCCAGCAGCCAAGTGGTGTTCACCGGGGAGCTGTTTTTT. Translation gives CASSQVVFTGELFF.

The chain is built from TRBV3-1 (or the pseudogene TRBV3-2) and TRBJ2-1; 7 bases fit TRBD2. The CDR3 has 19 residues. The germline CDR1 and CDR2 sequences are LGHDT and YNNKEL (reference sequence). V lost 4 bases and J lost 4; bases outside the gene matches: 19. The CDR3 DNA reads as TGTGCCAGCAGCCCCTTGGCGGGGGTAAGCTACACAATTTACAATGAGCAGTTCTTC. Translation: CASSPLAGVSYTIYNEQFF.

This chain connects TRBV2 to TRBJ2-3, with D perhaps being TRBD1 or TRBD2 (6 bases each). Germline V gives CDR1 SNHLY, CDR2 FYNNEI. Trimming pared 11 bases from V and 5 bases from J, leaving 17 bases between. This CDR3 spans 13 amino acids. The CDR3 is CAGTGARGDTQYF. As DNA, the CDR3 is TGTGCCGGGACGGGAGCCAGGGGAGATACGCAGTATTTT.

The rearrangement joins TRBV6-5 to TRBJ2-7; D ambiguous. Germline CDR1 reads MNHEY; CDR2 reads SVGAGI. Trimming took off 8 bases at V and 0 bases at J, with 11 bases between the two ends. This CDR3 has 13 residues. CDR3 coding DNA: TGTGCCAGCGGATATAGTTTCTCCTACGAGCAGTACTTC. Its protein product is CASGYSFSYEQYF.

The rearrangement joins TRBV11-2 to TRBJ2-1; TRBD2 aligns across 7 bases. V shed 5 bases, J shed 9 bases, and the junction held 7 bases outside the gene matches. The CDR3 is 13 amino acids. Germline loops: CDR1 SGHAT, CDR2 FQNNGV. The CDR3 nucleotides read TGTGCCAGCAGCGCCGGGACTACGATTGAGCAGTTCTTC. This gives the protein CASSAGTTIEQFF. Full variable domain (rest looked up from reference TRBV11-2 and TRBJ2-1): EAGVAQSPRYKIIEKRQSVAFWCNPISGHATLYWYQQILGQGPKLLIQFQNNGVVDDSQLPKDRFSAERLKGVDSTLKIQPAKLEDSAVYLCASSAGTTIEQFFGPGTRLTVL.

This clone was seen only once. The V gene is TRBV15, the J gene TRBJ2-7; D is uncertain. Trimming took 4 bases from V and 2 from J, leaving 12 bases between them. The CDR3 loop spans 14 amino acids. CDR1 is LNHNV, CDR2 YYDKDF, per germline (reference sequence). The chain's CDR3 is CATSNLQQPYEQYF. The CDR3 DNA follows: TGTGCCACCAGCAACTTACAGCAACCCTACGAGCAGTACTTC.